Here is one T cell receptor beta chain with its context. Its antigen is unidentified. This table comes from immunoSEQ multiplex PCR, and its TCRdb copy is limited to in-frame clones, with some not included. The sample carries approximately 24,000 clones, 81% recorded once. This entry belongs to a study of T cells in localized non-small cell lung cancer. General observations from the study: It remains possible that heterogeneity exists, since only one tumor region was sequenced. Adjacent lung held a median roughly 60 of the top 100 tumor clones.

Sequenced material: peripheral blood, taken before any cancer treatment. The clonotype was recovered from a man aged 35 to 70 with stage III squamous cell lung carcinoma.

CDR3 DNA: TGTGCCAGCAGCTTAGGGGTCTCTGGAAACACCATATATTTT. Translated: CASSLGVSGNTIYF. The J gene is TRBJ1-3, the V gene TRBV11-2, with D uncertain. The length of the CDR3 is 14 residues. V lost 1 base to trimming and J lost 0 bases, with 4 bases between them. Germline lookup yields CDR1 SGHAT and CDR2 FQNNGV.